Here is one T cell receptor beta chain with its context. What this receptor recognizes is not known. The input lacks base qualities; no much larger clone sits a single base away. Preparation of the library involved the immunoSEQ multiplex PCR assay. The multiplex PCR relied on a mix of 60 forward primers for TCR Vbeta segments and 13 reverse primers for TCR Jbeta segments. Amplification of the CDR3 region of rearranged TCR beta genes was performed with a multiplex PCR assay on genomic DNA. The Illumina HiSeq System was used to sequence the amplified TCR beta libraries as 87-base-pair reads. In the authors' own workflow: Across the 670 or so repertoires, a later analysis counted 78 million or so unique TCR beta chains, roughly 11 million of which were shared by at least two donors. Raw reads were error-corrected and collapsed into unique sequences with a nearest-neighbor algorithm that merged closely related sequences to remove PCR and sequencing errors. V, D and J gene segments were assigned by aligning CDR3 sequences to IMGT reference sequences. For a sequence to be retained, a match of at least six nucleotides to both a V gene segment and a J gene segment was required. A rearrangement was called productive if the CDR3 had no stop codons and remained in frame with V and J, and every other rearrangement was called non-productive. CDR3 was defined according to IMGT convention as the region running from the second conserved V-encoded cysteine to the conserved J-encoded phenylalanine. The earlier analysis of about 640 of the donors excluded any sequence lacking an unambiguous match to a single V gene segment. An earlier analysis of almost 600 of the donors classified V segments as functional when productive rearrangements were above 56.7% and as segregating when the standard deviation between donors was above 5%. A statistical classification framework was developed to diagnose cytomegalovirus status using the catalog of TCR beta chain sequences. A later analysis assigned V and J genes by comparing TCR nucleotide sequences with IMGT/GENE-DB human TR gene sequences. In a later analysis, CDR3 sequences and most-parsimonious VDJ recombination scenarios were assigned using the TCRdist pipeline. In a later analysis, each TCR beta chain was defined by its CDR3 amino acid sequence together with its V-gene family, and reads without a unique V-gene family were excluded. To address suspected cross-contamination and a sequencing artifact, a later analysis removed around 590 highly shared, low-generation-probability nucleotide sequences. A later analysis calculated a clonal expansion index for each public chain from normalized within-repertoire ranks of inferred template counts. In a later analysis, generation probabilities were computed using a VDJ recombination model fitted to out-of-frame rearrangements, and the results were checked against IGoR. A later analysis scored TCR-TCR, TCR-HLA and TCR-CMV co-occurrence with hypergeometric tests, applying a repertoire-size bias correction to TCR pairs. To estimate false discovery rates, a later analysis permuted the HLA or CMV assignments 20 times. In a later analysis, co-occurring TCRs were grouped using DBSCAN, and TCRdist sequence similarity was added for clustering within HLA-allele-positive subsets. Co-occurrence clustering excluded repertoires with fewer than 30,000 or more than 120,000 public chains, plus five with anomalous nucleotide sharing. TCRdb limited this immuneACCESS table to in-frame rearrangements with V and J called. A share of clones is missing; checked studies link under half to unresolved V genes, and the rest is unexplained. The V and J calls and clone size are taken from that table; D and trimming were inferred from the DNA. The sample includes 150,000 to 250,000 clones, with roughly 79% observed a single time. Clones ranked in the top ten supply under 2% of the sample.

This sample was taken from a study of cytomegalovirus exposure and HLA in healthy donors (dated by TCRdb to about 2017). Looking at the study overall: In an earlier analysis of several hundred of the donors, approximately 260 Gb of sequence data and some 120 million unique TCR beta sequences from approximately 180 million T cells were reported. An early release covering roughly 600 HLA-typed donors comprised around 300 gigabases of sequencing data and around 85 million unique TCR sequences. The genetic ancestry cluster associated with self-reported Caucasian donors included 80% to 90% of the approximately 410 genotyped donors. The aim of the study was to test whether cataloging public T cell receptors could identify signatures of past pathogen exposure. The study used immunosequencing to profile the T cell repertoires of approximately 630 subjects and linked those repertoires to cytomegalovirus serostatus. Along with the roughly 670-subject first cohort, a separate validation cohort of over 90 different subjects was used. To predict cytomegalovirus infection status, the study combined high-throughput TCR immunosequencing, statistical association of individual TCRs with disease status, and machine learning. A later analysis re-examined previously published TCR beta repertoires from over 500 donors and added high-resolution HLA genotyping to investigate patterns of TCR occurrence. Rather than using new phenotypic data, the later analysis identified candidate immune exposures from TCR beta sequences and from how often those sequences occurred across donors. An earlier analysis of more than 450 of the donors used high-throughput TCR beta sequencing to judge whether each TCR beta V gene segment behaved as functional or pseudogenic. Donor age, sex, ethnicity and CMV serostatus were compiled alongside the repertoire data. A later genetic analysis used genome-wide SNP genotypes for about 60% of the 666 donors, treating that subset as a discovery cohort. All discovery cohort repertoires had been generated using a single sequencing platform. Both class I and class II loci were covered by HLA typing, at four-digit resolution. The number of donors typed differed by locus, with about 620-630 for A, B, C, DRB1 and DQB1, around 560 for DQA1, under 610 for DPA1, and around 430 for DPB1. Several DR-DQ haplotypes were treated as single units for association and clustering because of strong linkage in the cohort. On average, roughly 240,000 unique TCR beta nucleotide sequences were sequenced per donor among 398 genotyped donors of the cohort, with roughly a sixth of those sequences being non-productive. Findings and caveats that apply to the study as a whole: Sequencing depth was assumed to be roughly uniform across donors in the presence/absence analyses, though that assumption may not hold. Strong co-occurrence of HLA alleles, especially DR and DQ, made assigning TCR associations to individual alleles difficult. A further reported finding was that TCR beta sequences accurately predicted the HLA-A and HLA-B alleles for most subjects in the first cohort. Because the 87-base-pair reads could not distinguish some IMGT-functional V segments, including TRBV6-2 and TRBV6-3, those segments were excluded. In a later analysis, some 18,000 TCR beta sequences were associated with specific HLA alleles at a false discovery rate of 0.05. The earlier analysis of 450 to 700 of the donors excluded some 16 rarely observed V segments, including chromosome 9 orphons, because counts were too low. In the study, about 150 TCR beta chains were listed as associated with cytomegalovirus. The classifier was reported to diagnose cytomegalovirus status with high specificity and sensitivity in both the original cohort and the validation cohort. In a later analysis, several top co-occurrence clusters were reported to appear linked to parvovirus B19, influenza, CMV and Epstein-Barr virus. In this cohort, only TCR beta chains were sequenced, and detectable features were limited by the absence of alpha or paired-chain data. Three of the identified cytomegalovirus-associated TCR beta chains were confirmed in vitro to be specific for cytomegalovirus antigens. Most TCR sequences were observed very rarely across donors, whereas some public TCRs were present in many individuals. Linkage disequilibrium might explain the correlated functional status among segregating V segments, but an unknown experimental factor could not be ruled out. Because HLA typing was missing for some donors at each locus, association tests included only the typed subset. A cluster of highly shared sequence variants was judged likely to represent a technical artifact of the sequencing pipeline. A later genetic analysis reported fewer N-insertions in productive TCRs among donors in an Asian-associated ancestry cluster than the approximately 670-donor mean. For the cohort, immune exposure information was limited to CMV serostatus. An association between a missense DCLRE1C variant and V-gene and J-gene trimming of TCR beta chains was found in a later genetic analysis and replicated in an independent cohort. An earlier analysis of approximately 570 of the donors showed that most TCR beta V segments appeared in productive rearrangements either about 87% or about 30% of the time, which broadly matched IMGT annotations. In a later analysis, most CMV-associated TCR beta chains were found to appear HLA-restricted, with HLA associations seemingly driven largely by CMV exposure. According to the authors, the approach could potentially be generalized to other disease states and immunological phenotypes. A later analysis found that TCR association rates varied across HLA loci, with DRB1 alleles showing the most associated TCRs and HLA-C alleles the fewest. Compared with equally common non-associated chains, HLA-associated TCR beta chains in a later analysis were more clonally expanded and had lower generation probabilities.

The cohort comprised hundreds of healthy bone marrow donors. At the time of sampling, every cohort member was nominally healthy, though immune exposures that went unrecorded were likely present. The donor tested CMV seronegative, placing the donor among the 300 to 400 seronegative members of the cohort. A peripheral blood sample was provided by each donor, and peripheral blood mononuclear cells were used for TCR beta sequencing. The Qiagen DNeasy Blood Extraction Kit was used to extract genomic DNA from the blood cell samples. According to the germline V gene, CDR1 reads MNHEY and CDR2 reads SVGAGI. The CDR3 runs 12 residues from the cysteine to the phenylalanine. The retained sequence is limited to the CDR3, 36 bases, with the frame set at the first base. Deletion took 2 bases off V and 8 bases off J, with a span of 9 bases between the germline ends.

The sequencing sample was made of PBMCs. Rearrangement joined TRBV6-5 to TRBJ1-2; TRBD1 could be the D gene, as 6 bases match. This clonotype originated in a man aged 25-45 years in good health and CMV-seronegative. Read as DNA, the sequence is TGTGCCAGCAGTTACGGCAGGGGAGGCTACACCTTC. Translated, it gives CASSYGRGGYTF.